This TCR beta chain was recovered during a study of monozygotic twins with inflammatory bowel disease. Findings of the study overall: IBD patients shared fewer clonotypes with other individuals than healthy twins, especially patients with disease activity signs. The study supported no single strong signal or clonotype linked to IBD.

Starting material for each TCR library was roughly 3,300 ng of total RNA. Eight reactions per sample, run separately, yielded cDNA. TCRdb re-called the 5' RACE reads and shows each CDR3 protein once, DNA omitted. The listing contains about 380,000 distinct CDR3 sequences. With respect to this clonotype: Its antigen remains unknown.

This CDR3 comprises 15 residues. CDR1 and CDR2 from the germline V gene are MNHNS and SASEGT. The sequencing sample was made of blood. This rearrangement joins TRBV6-1 to TRBJ2-3; TCRdb lists TRBD1, though no DNA is available to test this call. This clonotype originated in a human donor with ulcerative colitis or Crohn's disease, or a healthy co-twin of an affected twin (not recorded which). CDR3 residues: CASSDTGTGKDTQYF.